This TCR beta chain was identified in a study of blood T cell repertoires in COVID-19. Clones were read by immunoSEQ multiplex PCR, and TCRdb kept only the in-frame ones, dropping some. The sample consists of roughly 220,000 clones, about 91% of them appearing once. Trimming removed 4 bases from V and 9 bases from J; junction bases left unmatched: 10. Germline-derived CDR1 and CDR2 are SGHRS and YFSETQ. This CDR3 spans 15 amino acids. Sequencing used PBMCs or T cells enriched from blood (not recorded which). The chain links TRBV5-1 to TRBJ2-4; TRBD1 agrees at 10 bases. This clonotype was obtained from a woman aged 50 to 60 with acute COVID-19. DNA for the CDR3: TGCGCCAGCAGCCCGCAGGGACAGGGGTCGGGCATTCAGTACTTC. It is translated as CASSPQGQGSGIQYF.